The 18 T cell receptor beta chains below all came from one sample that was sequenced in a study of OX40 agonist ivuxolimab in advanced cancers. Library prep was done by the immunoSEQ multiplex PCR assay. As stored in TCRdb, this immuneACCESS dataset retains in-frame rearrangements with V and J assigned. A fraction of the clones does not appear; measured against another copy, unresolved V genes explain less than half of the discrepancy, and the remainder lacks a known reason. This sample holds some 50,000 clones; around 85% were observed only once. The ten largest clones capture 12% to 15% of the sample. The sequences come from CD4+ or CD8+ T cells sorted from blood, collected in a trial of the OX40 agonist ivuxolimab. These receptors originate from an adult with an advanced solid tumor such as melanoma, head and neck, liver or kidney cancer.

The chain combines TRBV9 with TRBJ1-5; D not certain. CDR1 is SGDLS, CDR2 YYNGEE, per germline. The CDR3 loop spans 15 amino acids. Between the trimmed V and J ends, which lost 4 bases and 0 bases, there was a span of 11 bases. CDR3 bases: TGTGCCAGCAGCCCCTACGAGGGTAGCAATCAGCCCCAGCATTTT. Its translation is CASSPYEGSNQPQHF.

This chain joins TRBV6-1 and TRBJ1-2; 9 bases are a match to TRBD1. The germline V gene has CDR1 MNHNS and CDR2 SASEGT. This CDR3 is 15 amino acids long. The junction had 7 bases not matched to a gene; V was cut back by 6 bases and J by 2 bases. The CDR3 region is CASSADRGWNYGYTF. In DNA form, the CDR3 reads TGTGCCAGCAGCGCGGACAGGGGTTGGAACTATGGCTACACCTTC.

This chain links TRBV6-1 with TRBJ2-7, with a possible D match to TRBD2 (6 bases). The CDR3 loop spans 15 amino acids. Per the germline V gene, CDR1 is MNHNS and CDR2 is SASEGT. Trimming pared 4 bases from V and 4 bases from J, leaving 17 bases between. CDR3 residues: CASSGAGRPKYEQYF. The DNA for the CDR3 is TGTGCCAGCAGTGGCGCGGGGAGGCCTAAGTACGAGCAGTACTTC.

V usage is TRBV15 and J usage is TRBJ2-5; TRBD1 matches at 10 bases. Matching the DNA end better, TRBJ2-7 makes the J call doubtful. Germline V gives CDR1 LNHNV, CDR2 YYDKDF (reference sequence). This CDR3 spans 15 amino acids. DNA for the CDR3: TGTGCCACCAGCAGAGGAGGGACAGGGGTGAACGAGCAGTACTTC. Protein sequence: CATSRGGTGVNEQYF.

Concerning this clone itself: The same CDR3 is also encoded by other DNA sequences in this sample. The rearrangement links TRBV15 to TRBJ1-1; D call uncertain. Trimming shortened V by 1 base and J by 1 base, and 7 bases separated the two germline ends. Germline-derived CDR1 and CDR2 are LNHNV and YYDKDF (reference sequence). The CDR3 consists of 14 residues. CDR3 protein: CATSRGLQNTEAFF. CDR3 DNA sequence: TGTGCCACCAGCAGAGGACTGCAGAACACTGAAGCTTTCTTT.

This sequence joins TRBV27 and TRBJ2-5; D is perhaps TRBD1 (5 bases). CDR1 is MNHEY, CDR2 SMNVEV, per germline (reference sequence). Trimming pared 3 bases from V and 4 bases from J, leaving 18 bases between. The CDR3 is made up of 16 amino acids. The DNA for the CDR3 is TGTGCCAGCAGTTTTACTTCAGGGTCGTACCTAGAGACCCAGTACTTC. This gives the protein CASSFTSGSYLETQYF.

The CDR3 is CASSKAGGRMGCPRYEQYF. The CDR3 DNA sequence: TGTGCCAGCAGCAAAGCGGGGGGGAGGATGGGCTGCCCTCGCTACGAGCAGTACTTC. The V call is TRBV21-1, the J call TRBJ2-7; TRBD2 was called by the table and not checked on the DNA. TRBV21-1 is designated a pseudogene. The length of the CDR3 is 19 residues.

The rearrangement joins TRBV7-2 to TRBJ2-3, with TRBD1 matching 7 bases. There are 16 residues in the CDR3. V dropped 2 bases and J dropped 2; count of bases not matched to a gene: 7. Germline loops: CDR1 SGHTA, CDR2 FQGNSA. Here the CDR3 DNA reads TGTGCCAGCAGCTTAAGGAGGACAGGCACCACAGATACGCAGTATTTT. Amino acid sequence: CASSLRRTGTTDTQYF.

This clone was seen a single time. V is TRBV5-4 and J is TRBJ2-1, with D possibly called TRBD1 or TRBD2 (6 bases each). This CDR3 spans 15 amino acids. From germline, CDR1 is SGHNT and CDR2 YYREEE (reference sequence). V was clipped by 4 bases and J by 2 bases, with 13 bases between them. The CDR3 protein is CASSMLGGPYNEQFF. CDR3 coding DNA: TGTGCCAGCAGCATGCTGGGGGGCCCCTACAATGAGCAGTTCTTC.

Written as DNA, the CDR3 is TGCAGTGCTCGAAGAACCGGGGAGCTGTTTTTT. Its translation is CSARRTGELFF. V and J are TRBV20-1 and TRBJ2-2, with D unclear. Germline V lookup: CDR1 DFQATT, CDR2 SNEGSKA (reference sequence). This CDR3 is 11 amino acids long. Trimming stripped 5 bases from V and 5 bases from J, with 6 bases between.

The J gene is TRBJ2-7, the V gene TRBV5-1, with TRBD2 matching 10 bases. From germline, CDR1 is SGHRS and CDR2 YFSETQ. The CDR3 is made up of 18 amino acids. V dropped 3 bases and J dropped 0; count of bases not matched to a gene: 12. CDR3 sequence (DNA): TGCGCCAGCAGCTGGGGACTAGCGCCTCGTATTAGCTCCTACGAGCAGTACTTC. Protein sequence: CASSWGLAPRISSYEQYF. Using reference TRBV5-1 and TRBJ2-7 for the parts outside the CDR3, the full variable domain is KAGVTQTPRYLIKTRGQQVTLSCSPISGHRSVSWYQQTPGQGLQFLFEYFSETQRNKGNFPGRFSGRQFSNSRSEMNVSTLELGDSALYLCASSWGLAPRISSYEQYFGPGTRLTVT.

CDR3 nucleotide sequence: TGTGCCAGCAGCCCCCTTAGGGTGGACTGGAAGGACAATCAGCCCCAGCATTTT. This gives the protein CASSPLRVDWKDNQPQHF. This chain connects TRBV7-8 to TRBJ1-5, with D unresolved. The CDR3 contains 18 residues. Trimming cost V 5 bases and J 3 bases, with 23 bases left between them. Germline V CDR1 and CDR2: SGHVS, FQNEAQ. The entire variable domain, with the rest obtained from reference TRBV7-8 and TRBJ1-5, is as follows: GAGVSQSPRYKVAKRGQDVALRCDPISGHVSLFWYQQALGQGPEFLTYFQNEAQLDKSGLPSDRFFAERPEGSVSTLKIQRTQQEDSAVYLCASSPLRVDWKDNQPQHFGDGTRLSIL.

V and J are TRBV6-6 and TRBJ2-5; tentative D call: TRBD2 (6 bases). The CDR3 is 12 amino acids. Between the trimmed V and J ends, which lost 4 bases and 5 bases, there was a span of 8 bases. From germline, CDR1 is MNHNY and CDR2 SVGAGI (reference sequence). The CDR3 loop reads CASSSGGETQYF. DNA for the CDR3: TGTGCCAGCAGTTCTGGGGGGGAGACCCAGTACTTC.

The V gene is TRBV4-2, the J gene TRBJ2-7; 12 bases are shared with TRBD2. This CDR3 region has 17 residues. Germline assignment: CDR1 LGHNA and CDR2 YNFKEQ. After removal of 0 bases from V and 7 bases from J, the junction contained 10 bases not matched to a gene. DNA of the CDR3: TGTGCCAGCAGCCAAGATCCCTGGACTAGCGGGACGGGTGAGCAGTACTTC. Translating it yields CASSQDPWTSGTGEQYF.

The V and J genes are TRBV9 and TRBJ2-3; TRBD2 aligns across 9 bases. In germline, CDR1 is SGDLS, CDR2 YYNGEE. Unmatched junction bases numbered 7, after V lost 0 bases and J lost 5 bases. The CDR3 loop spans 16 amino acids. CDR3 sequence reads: CASSVVGGRAQDTQYF. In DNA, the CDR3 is TGTGCCAGCAGCGTAGTAGGCGGGAGGGCCCAAGATACGCAGTATTTT.

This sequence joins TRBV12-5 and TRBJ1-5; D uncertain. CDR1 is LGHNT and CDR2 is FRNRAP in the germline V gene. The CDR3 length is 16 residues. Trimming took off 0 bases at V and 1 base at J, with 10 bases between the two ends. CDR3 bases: TGTGCTAGTGGTTTGGTGACTGGGTGGAGCAATCAGCCCCAGCATTTT. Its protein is CASGLVTGWSNQPQHF.

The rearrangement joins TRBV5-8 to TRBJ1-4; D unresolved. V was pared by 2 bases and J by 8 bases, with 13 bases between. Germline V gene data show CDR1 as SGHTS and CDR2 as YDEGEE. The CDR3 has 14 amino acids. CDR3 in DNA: TGTGCCAGCAGCTTATTCGGTAGGCTCGAAAAACTGTTTTTT. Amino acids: CASSLFGRLEKLFF.

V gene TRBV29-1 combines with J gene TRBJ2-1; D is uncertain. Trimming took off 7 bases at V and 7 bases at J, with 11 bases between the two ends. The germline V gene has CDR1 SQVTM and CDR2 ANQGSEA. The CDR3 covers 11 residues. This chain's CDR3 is CSARPGNEQFF. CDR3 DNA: TGCAGCGCTCGGCCAGGTAATGAGCAGTTCTTC.